These T cell receptor beta chains were read from a single sample in a study of shared clonotypes between healthy human individuals. The table came from immunoSEQ multiplex PCR; TCRdb's copy has only in-frame clones and leaves some out. The sample holds roughly 810,000 clones, about 96% seen once. The sample was naive CD8+ T cells sorted from blood. The receptors were gathered from a man aged 25 to 45 in good health. The CDR3 runs from the conserved cysteine through the conserved F or W. Some rows mark clone size as missing; the rest say once, few, many or name a class of expanded clone.

cdr3_aa	cdr3_length	j_call	v_call	clone_size
CASSPTGETQYF	12	TRBJ2-5	TRBV27	-
CASSTDKGHNEDEQYF	16	TRBJ2-7	TRBV19	-
CASSIGSNEQFF	12	TRBJ2-1	TRBV19	-
CASSVNQETQYF	12	TRBJ2-5	TRBV9	once
CASSQVAGDYNEQFF	15	TRBJ2-1	TRBV4-1	-
CASSPPDRHNYGYTF	15	TRBJ1-2	TRBV18	-
CASSLGGIDEQYF	13	TRBJ2-7	TRBV7-8	once
CASSYLSANPQHF	13	TRBJ1-5	TRBV6-6	-
CSVTARGGSKGNYGYTF	17	TRBJ1-2	TRBV29-1	-
CASSPFASGFNEQFF	15	TRBJ2-1	TRBV7-9	-
CASSLAQHNEQFF	13	TRBJ2-1	TRBV7-2	-
CASSLDETGSSSYNEQFF	18	TRBJ2-1	TRBV11-2	-
CASSPVTGYDQETQYF	16	TRBJ2-5	TRBV9	-
CATRGMTYEQYF	12	TRBJ2-7	TRBV28	-
CASSLSRRVVELFF	14	TRBJ2-2	TRBV27	-
CASREGWSTDTQYF	14	TRBJ2-3	TRBV7-9	-
CASSQALRVHEQYF	14	TRBJ2-7	TRBV4-3	-
CASSYTTGPYEQYF	14	TRBJ2-7	TRBV4-1	-
CASSLFAGELFF	12	TRBJ2-2	TRBV7-9	-
CASSQVGSNEQFF	13	TRBJ2-1	TRBV4-1	-
CASSQTRGQVYGYTF	15	TRBJ1-2	TRBV11-2	-
CANGEGDLGATQYF	14	TRBJ2-5	TRBV2	-
CASSLVVTGPHEQFF	15	TRBJ2-1	TRBV5-1	-
CASSLQNEQFF	11	TRBJ2-1	TRBV7-9	few
CASSLGLQCCNQPQHF	16	TRBJ1-5	TRBV5-6	-
CASSPGTGAYEQYF	14	TRBJ2-7	TRBV5-6	once
CASSPNGLPYEQYF	14	TRBJ2-7	TRBV5-6	-
CASSSRDRGKSMNTGELFF	19	TRBJ2-2	TRBV28	-
CASSLRFGGARVSEQYF	17	TRBJ2-7	TRBV7-8	-
CASSEYPRVTGDNEQFF	17	TRBJ2-1	TRBV6-1	-
CASSPTGTADEQFF	14	TRBJ2-1	TRBV28	-